The rows below give T cell receptor beta chains drawn from one sample of a study of CD8 T cells in ankylosing spondylitis. TCRdb re-called the 5' RACE reads with MiXCR, one entry per CDR3 protein. The sample lists 750,000 to 850,000 distinct CDR3 sequences, 12% occurring once. Material: blood, either unsorted or a sorted T cell fraction (not recorded which). These receptors were obtained from a male donor with ankylosing spondylitis. The CDR3 runs from the conserved cysteine through the conserved F or W. Each record gives: clone size, J gene, D gene, V gene, CDR3 DNA, CDR3 protein. D genes are given only for firm matches. A row's size may be missing; if present it is once, few, many or a size class.

>few|TRBJ1-1|.|TRBV20-1
TGCAGTGCTAGAATGGGGGCTGGAACTGAAGCTTTCTTT
CSARMGAGTEAFF
>.|TRBJ1-1|.|TRBV15
TGTGCCACCAGCAGAGAGTTCGACAGTGGGAACACTGAAGCTTTCTTT
CATSREFDSGNTEAFF
>.|TRBJ2-3|.|TRBV14
TGTGCCAGCAGCCACGAGGGTACCGGGACAGATACGCAGTATTTT
CASSHEGTGTDTQYF
>once|TRBJ2-1|TRBD2|TRBV2
TGTGCCAGCAGTGTATTGGGACTAGCAAATGAGCAGTTCTTC
CASSVLGLANEQFF
>few|TRBJ2-3|.|TRBV15
TGTGCCACCAGCACTCGGACACAGAGCACAGATACGCAGTATTTT
CATSTRTQSTDTQYF
>few|TRBJ2-7|.|TRBV20-1
TGCAGTGCCCACCGGGTCAGGTCGGGCGAGCAGTACTTC
CSAHRVRSGEQYF
>many|TRBJ2-1|.|TRBV5-4
TGTGCCAGCAGCTTGTTGGGAGATGAGCAGTTCTTC
CASSLLGDEQFF
>.|TRBJ1-2|TRBD1|TRBV4-3
TGCGCCAGCAGCCACCTCTCCGACAGGGGGCTGGACTATGGCTACACCTTC
CASSHLSDRGLDYGYTF
>.|TRBJ2-1|.|TRBV20-1
TGCAGTGCCTCAGCCGACTACAATGAGCAGTTCTTC
CSASADYNEQFF
>many|TRBJ1-2|.|TRBV9
TGTGCCAGCAGCGTAGCTTGGGGCAGTCCTTCTTCCCACTATGGCTACACCTTC
CASSVAWGSPSSHYGYTF
>few|TRBJ2-7|.|TRBV6-2/TRBV6-3
TGTGCCAGCTACGACAGGAAGCCTCCCTACGAGCAGTACTTC
CASYDRKPPYEQYF
>many|TRBJ2-3|.|TRBV7-7
TGTGCTAGCAGCTTAGCAGCCTCTGAGGTCTATACGCAGTATTTT
CASSLAASEVYTQYF
>.|TRBJ1-1|.|TRBV3-1
TGTGCCAGCAGCCAAGAGGGGGGAGTGAACACTGAAGCTTTCTTT
CASSQEGGVNTEAFF
>.|TRBJ2-7|.|TRBV11-2
TGTGCCAGCAGCTTAGAGCCCGGCTGGGAGCAGTACTTC
CASSLEPGWEQYF
>.|TRBJ1-2|.|TRBV7-2
TGTGCCAGCAGCTTAGCGCGGGGGGCGGAGGGAGGCTACACCTTC
CASSLARGAEGGYTF
>many|TRBJ2-2|TRBD1|TRBV20-1
TGCAGTGCTAGGGACAGGGTGGTCGGGGAGCTGTTTTTT
CSARDRVVGELFF
>few|TRBJ1-1|.|TRBV20-1
TGCAGTGCTCCGAAACAATCTGAAGCTTTCTTT
CSAPKQSEAFF
>few|TRBJ2-2|TRBD2|TRBV5-4
TGTGCCAGCAGCCCGGGACTAGTTTTAGACACCGGGGAGCTGTTTTTT
CASSPGLVLDTGELFF
>.|TRBJ1-2|.|TRBV15
TGTGCCACCAGCAGAGCACAGGGTACCTATGGCTACACCTTC
CATSRAQGTYGYTF
>.|TRBJ1-1|.|TRBV15
TGTGCCACCAGCAGAGATCGGCCAGGGGCTTTGCTGAACACTGAAGCTTTCTTT
CATSRDRPGALLNTEAFF
>.|TRBJ2-3|.|TRBV24-1
TGTGCCACCAGTGATTTCCCCAGAGATACGCAGTATTTT
CATSDFPRDTQYF
>many|TRBJ2-5|.|TRBV11-2
TGTGCCAGCAGTCAAGCCAGGGGTATGGGTGAGACCCAGTACTTC
CASSQARGMGETQYF
>.|TRBJ2-3|.|TRBV18
TGTGCCAGCTCACCACCATTGCCAGGGGGGTCCACAGATACGCAGTATTTT
CASSPPLPGGSTDTQYF
>few|TRBJ1-5|TRBD1|TRBV6-1
TGTGCCAGCAGTGGGGGACAGGGCGGCTTTCGTCAGCCCCAGCATTTT
CASSGGQGGFRQPQHF
>.|TRBJ2-7|TRBD1|TRBV9
TGTGCCAGCAGCGCGGGGACAGGGAGGGTCTACGAGCAGTACTTC
CASSAGTGRVYEQYF
>.|TRBJ2-1|.|TRBV28
TGTGCCAGCAGTTCTCCCGGGACTGCTCACAATGAGCAGTTCTTC
CASSSPGTAHNEQFF
>.|TRBJ2-1|TRBD1|TRBV5-5
TGTGCCAGCAGCCCAAGGACAGGGGTTGGTGACAATGAGCAGTTCTTC
CASSPRTGVGDNEQFF
>many|TRBJ2-3|.|TRBV24-1
TGTGCCACCAGTGATTACGGGGGCACAGATACGCAGTATTTT
CATSDYGGTDTQYF
>many|TRBJ1-5|.|TRBV20-1
TGCAGTGCTAGAGTTGGAGCTAGCAATCAGCCCCAGCATTTT
CSARVGASNQPQHF
>many|TRBJ1-1|.|TRBV7-9
TGTGCCAGCAGCCAAGGGCATGAAGCTTTCTTT
CASSQGHEAFF
>.|TRBJ2-3|.|TRBV7-3
TGTGCCAGCAGCTACTCTCCGACCCGTGCTAGCACAGATACGCAGTATTTT
CASSYSPTRASTDTQYF
>.|TRBJ2-1|.|TRBV4-3
TGCGCCAGCAGCCAAGATATTGGTGGGGGCAGTTCGGCGTATGAGCAGTTCTTC
CASSQDIGGGSSAYEQFF
>few|TRBJ2-1|.|TRBV11-2
TGTGCCAGCACCAGAAGCGGCAGCACCTACAATGAGCAGTTCTTC
CASTRSGSTYNEQFF
>few|TRBJ2-7|.|TRBV7-8
TGTGCCAGCAGCTTAGTGGGAGACCTCGCCGAGCAGTACTTC
CASSLVGDLAEQYF
>many|TRBJ1-3|.|TRBV15
TGTGCCACCAGCAGAGATAATGGAAACACCATATATTTT
CATSRDNGNTIYF
>.|TRBJ2-7|TRBD1|TRBV6-5
TGTGCCAGCAGTTGGACGATCAGGGACAGGATCCTCTACGAGCAGTACTTC
CASSWTIRDRILYEQYF
>.|TRBJ2-7|.|TRBV4-3
TGCGCCAGCAGCCAAAACCGGGACACCCGCTACGAGCAGTACTTC
CASSQNRDTRYEQYF
>many|TRBJ1-2|.|TRBV29-1
TGCAGCGTTCTCAGCGGTCGGGGCTACACCTTC
CSVLSGRGYTF
>.|TRBJ2-7|TRBD1|TRBV20-1
TGCAGTGCTAGACTAGGACAGGGCGACGAGCAGTACTTC
CSARLGQGDEQYF
>.|TRBJ2-5|TRBD2|TRBV6-1
TGTGCCAGCAGTCGCCGACCCGGAGCGACTAGCGGGGCCCAGTACTTC
CASSRRPGATSGAQYF
>few|TRBJ2-1|TRBD2|TRBV5-5
TGTGCCAGCAGCTTGGTGGGGCGGGAGGAGCAGTTCTTC
CASSLVGREEQFF
>few|TRBJ2-3|.|TRBV7-7
TGTGCTAGCAGCCATCCCGCAGGGGTGGCAGAGAGGTTTGATATTGATACGCAGTATTTT
CASSHPAGVAERFDIDTQYF
>few|TRBJ2-5|.|TRBV11-2
TGTGCCAGCAGCTTTCGGGCCTCTAAGGAGGAGACCCAGTACTTC
CASSFRASKEETQYF
>.|TRBJ2-5|TRBD2|TRBV4-3
TGCGCCAGCAGCCCTAAAGCGGGGGAAGAGACCCAGTACTTC
CASSPKAGEETQYF
>.|TRBJ2-7|.|TRBV29-1
TGCAGCGTTGCCAAGACAGGCCCCCCAACCTACGAGCAGTACTTC
CSVAKTGPPTYEQYF
>.|TRBJ1-4|TRBD1|TRBV28
TGTGCCAGCAGCCCAGACAGGGGTGAAAAACTGTTTTTT
CASSPDRGEKLFF
>.|TRBJ1-2|.|TRBV18
TGTGCCAGCTCACCGTGGAGCTTACAGGACTATGGCTACACCTTC
CASSPWSLQDYGYTF
>few|TRBJ2-1|TRBD2|TRBV5-1
TGCGCCACGAGCGGGGGCGGGGGTTACAATGAGCAGTTCTTC
CATSGGGGYNEQFF
>.|TRBJ2-7|TRBD2|TRBV5-1
TGCGCCAGCAGCTTAACGACTAGCGGGACCTACGAGCAGTACTTC
CASSLTTSGTYEQYF
>.|TRBJ2-7|.|TRBV5-1
TGCGCCAGCAGCTTGGACCCCGGATCCCCCTACGAGCAGTACTTC
CASSLDPGSPYEQYF
>many|TRBJ1-5|.|TRBV11-2
TGTGCCAGCAGCCCGGCGACACCAGTACGGGGCAGGGGAAATCAGCCCCAGCATTTT
CASSPATPVRGRGNQPQHF
>few|TRBJ2-1|.|TRBV18
TGTGCCAGCTCACCGCGTTTAGCCCGGGAGAGTAATGAGCAGTTCTTC
CASSPRLARESNEQFF
>few|TRBJ2-3|.|TRBV7-9
TGTGCCAGCAGTCGGATGACTGGTACAGATACGCAGTATTTT
CASSRMTGTDTQYF
>.|TRBJ1-1|.|TRBV18
TGTGCCAGCTCTCAACAAAGACTGGAGACTGAAGCTTTCTTT
CASSQQRLETEAFF
>few|TRBJ2-7|.|TRBV28
TGTGCCAGCAGTTTTTTGGGTGACAGATACTACGAGCAGTACTTC
CASSFLGDRYYEQYF
>few|TRBJ2-7|TRBD2|TRBV20-1
TGCAGTGCTAGAGATCTCGGGACTAGCGGGATCTCCTACGAGCAGTACTTC
CSARDLGTSGISYEQYF
>few|TRBJ1-1|.|TRBV20-1
TGCAGTGCTAGGGCAGTGATTCTCACTGAAGCTTTCTTT
CSARAVILTEAFF
>.|TRBJ1-1|TRBD1|TRBV20-1
TGCAGTGCTAGAGGTCAGGACAGGGGGTGGAATACTGAAGCTTTCTTT
CSARGQDRGWNTEAFF
>.|TRBJ1-2|TRBD1|TRBV7-2
TGTGCCAGCAGCTTAGCGGGACAGAAATATGGCTACACCTTC
CASSLAGQKYGYTF
>few|TRBJ2-5|.|TRBV25-1
TGTGCCAGCAGTGACCCAACAGGATCTGGAGAGACCCAGTACTTC
CASSDPTGSGETQYF